This record looks at one TCR beta chain sequence and its context. What it binds is not known. This sample is drawn from a study of regulatory T cells in long-lasting Graves disease. Study-level information: The study enrolled newly diagnosed Graves' patients on antithyroid drugs under 3 months.

Findings and limits, study-wide: Persistent Graves' patients showed reduced TCR diversity versus newly diagnosed patients.

Described time point: newly diagnosed GD, antithyroid drugs for less than 3 months. PBMCs were the source of the RNA used for TCR sequencing. Construction of TCR beta libraries relied on iRepertoire HTBI primers and on Arm-PCR targeting CDR3 regions. MiXCR, applied by TCRdb to the multiplex PCR reads, yields one record per CDR3 protein. Of 450,000 to 600,000 distinct CDR3 sequences listed, roughly 15% are singletons. The same specimen was also included in a second study, on T cells in Graves' hyperthyroidism and ophthalmopathy. That source adds: Stable hyperthyroidism was told apart from ophthalmopathy by a model built on 13 V-J features.

The sequences come from peripheral blood mononuclear cells (PBMCs), collected at new diagnosis, from a patient treated with antithyroid drugs. This receptor was obtained from a man aged 35-49 years with Graves disease.

The CDR3 reads CASSITGYEQFF. CDR3 in DNA: TGTGCCAGCAGCATAACAGGGTATGAGCAGTTCTTC. The chain is built from TRBV7-2 and TRBJ2-1; a weak D match, TRBD1 (6 bases). The V gene's germline CDR1 is SGHTA and CDR2 FQGNSA. CDR3 size: 12 residues. V lost 5 bases, J lost 8 bases, and 10 bases lay in between.